What follows are 10 T cell receptor beta chains derived from one specimen sequenced in a study of early T cells in non-severe SARS-CoV-2 infection. TCRdb passed the 5' RACE reads through MiXCR, listing each CDR3 protein once. The table records approximately 71,000 distinct CDR3 sequences, 12% of them present only once. The material sequenced was whole blood. Receptors were obtained from an adult who was a healthcare worker with PCR-confirmed SARS-CoV-2 infection or an uninfected control (not recorded which).

This clonotype was detected ten times or more. One end of the junction varies from germline; a read error may be responsible. This rearrangement joins TRBV6-1 to TRBJ1-1; D unresolved. The germline V gene has CDR1 MNHNS and CDR2 SASEGT. CDR3 length: 10 residues. CDR3 region: CASSEAAVGF. The CDR3 bases are TGTGCCAGCAGTGAAGCAGCGGTGGGCTTT.

This clonotype appeared many times. The chain combines TRBV7-9 with TRBJ2-7, with D hard to call. V was clipped by 0 bases and J by 7 bases, with 7 bases between them. In germline, CDR1 is SEHNR, CDR2 FQNEAQ (reference sequence). This CDR3 spans 12 amino acids. CDR3 DNA: TGTGCCAGCAGCTTAGCGCCGGAGGAGCAGTACTTC. This codes for CASSLAPEEQYF.

V is TRBV11-3 and J is TRBJ2-4; TRBD1 matches 7 bases. Per germline, CDR1 SGHNT and CDR2 YENEEA. CDR3 length: 17 residues. V gave up 4 bases and J gave up 2 bases; unmatched junction bases: 11. This CDR3 reads CASSSYRGTVTKNIQYF. CDR3 DNA sequence: TGTGCCAGCAGCTCCTACAGGGGAACGGTGACCAAAAACATTCAGTACTTC.

This clonotype came up a few times. V is TRBV12-3 or TRBV12-4 and J is TRBJ1-5; weak D call: TRBD1 (6 bases). The CDR3 has 17 residues. The germline V and J ends were trimmed by 6 bases and 0 bases, with 18 bases remaining between them. The CDR3 sequence is CASSKTGRYLSNQPQHF. In nucleotides, the CDR3 is TGTGCCAGCAGCAAAACAGGGAGATACCTTAGCAATCAGCCCCAGCATTTT.

This clonotype has at least ten counts. The V gene is TRBV20-1, the J gene TRBJ2-5; 11 nucleotides align to TRBD1. The J segment lost 4 bases and the V segment lost 6 bases, leaving 7 bases of the junction unmatched. Germline V gene sequence: CDR1 DFQATT, CDR2 SNEGSKA (reference sequence). CDR3 size: 14 residues. This chain's CDR3 is CSAVPDRGLETQYF. The CDR3, as DNA: TGCAGTGCGGTCCCGGACAGGGGGCTAGAGACCCAGTACTTC.

At least ten counts were recorded for this clonotype. DNA for the CDR3: TGTGCCAGCAGCTTAGGACTTACGCCTGAAAACACCATATATTTT. Amino acids: CASSLGLTPENTIYF. This sequence joins TRBV7-3 and TRBJ1-3, with D hard to call. V shed 2 bases and J shed 6 bases, with 14 bases lying between them. Germline V gene data show CDR1 as SGHTA and CDR2 as FQGTGA. CDR3 length: 15 residues.

Details on this clonotype: This may be a read error: a much more frequent sequence differs by one nucleotide. The gene calls are TRBV7-9 and TRBJ1-1; D possibly corresponds to TRBD1 (6 bases). The CDR3 consists of 15 residues. Looked up from germline, CDR1 is SEHNR and CDR2 is FQNEAQ (reference sequence). V shed 3 bases and J shed 5 bases, with 16 bases lying between them. CDR3 in amino acids: CASSFRGAGRTEAFF. DNA of the CDR3: TGTGCCAGCAGCTTTCGGGGGGCAGGTAGAACTGAAGCTTTCTTT.

In its sample, this clonotype was seen a few times. The chain couples TRBV7-9 to TRBJ1-4; the D is unclear. CDR3 length: 15 amino acids. Trimming took 1 base from V and 10 from J, leaving 16 bases between them. In germline, CDR1 is SEHNR, CDR2 FQNEAQ (reference sequence). CDR3 in amino acids: CASSLEGSYWPKLFF. DNA for the CDR3: TGTGCCAGCAGCTTAGAGGGCAGTTATTGGCCAAAACTGTTTTTT. Drawing the rest from reference TRBV7-9 and TRBJ1-4, the complete variable domain is DTGVSQNPRHKITKRGQNVTFRCDPISEHNRLYWYRQTLGQGPEFLTYFQNEAQLEKSRLLSDRFSAERPKGSFSTLEIQRTEQGDSAMYLCASSLEGSYWPKLFFGSGTQLSVL.

Many counts were recorded for this clonotype. This chain links TRBV4-1 with TRBJ2-7, with 9 nucleotides matching TRBD2. CDR3 length equals 16 residues. V lost 2 bases, J lost 6 bases, and 11 bases stayed unmatched. CDR1 is MGHRA, CDR2 YSYEKL, per germline. This CDR3 reads CASSQPYSGGLGEQYF. CDR3 DNA: TGCGCCAGCAGCCAACCATATAGCGGGGGCTTGGGCGAGCAGTACTTC.

The sample holds many counts of this clonotype. The V and J genes are TRBV12-5 and TRBJ2-7; 7 nucleotides align to TRBD1. Germline V CDR1 and CDR2: LGHNT, FRNRAP. J lost 2 bases, V lost 4 bases, and 2 bases had no gene match. The CDR3 is 13 residues long. The CDR3 protein is CASGYDRAYEQYF. The CDR3 nucleotides are TGTGCTAGTGGTTACGACAGGGCCTACGAGCAGTACTTC.